Described below is a single T cell receptor beta chain sequence and its context. What it binds is not known. These data are taken from a study of blood T cells in healthy people across ages. Points from the study as a whole: Lack of knowledge of donor CMV status possibly confounded expanded clonotype changes. Since the PBMCs were unsorted, naive and antigen-experienced cells could not be conclusively compared. A roughly linear fall in TCR beta diversity per million T cells was seen with increasing age.

The CDR3 covers 13 residues. CDR1 and CDR2 (germline): SNHLY, FYNNEI. Trimming took off 7 bases at V and 5 bases at J, with 12 bases between the two ends. Sample-barcoded 5' priming and a J-beta primer mix drove a second PCR of roughly 7 to 11 cycles. Via MiXCR, TCRdb re-called the 5' RACE reads, giving one row per CDR3 protein. The data hold 650,000 to 1,000,000 distinct CDR3 sequences, with approximately 35% observed a single time. Each sample yielded at least 6 million isolated PBMCs. This receptor was identified in a man younger than 35 in good health. This chain links TRBV2 with TRBJ1-5; no definite D call. Sequencing used blood. The CDR3 DNA reads as TGTGCCAGCACTTCTACCGTTTATCAGCCCCAGCATTTT. It yields the protein CASTSTVYQPQHF. Together with reference TRBV2 and TRBJ1-5, the CDR3 gives the full variable domain: EPEVTQTPSHQVTQMGQEVILRCVPISNHLYFYWYRQILGQKVEFLVSFYNNEISEKSEIFDDQFSVERPDGSNFTLKIRSTKLEDSAMYFCASTSTVYQPQHFGDGTRLSIL.